The entry that follows covers one TCR beta chain sequence. Its antigen is not known. This entry is derived from a study of T cell responses to AZD1222 COVID-19 vaccine. Study observations and caveats: There were repertoire samples only from the period after the peak T cell response. Most donors were white British, females outnumbered males, and clonal diversity was possibly underestimated.

Libraries were prepared by immunoSEQ multiplex PCR; TCRdb keeps only in-frame clonotypes and omits some of them. The table shows approximately 92,000 clones, with around 90% occurring only once. The CDR3 runs to 13 residues. Trimming cost V 8 bases and J 3 bases, with 11 bases left between them. CDR1 LNHDA and CDR2 SQIVND come from the germline V gene (reference sequence). Sequenced here: peripheral blood, sampled on day 0 of AZD1222 vaccination. This sequence was found in an adult in good health. The J gene is TRBJ1-5, the V gene TRBV19; D possibly corresponds to TRBD1 (5 bases). This chain's CDR3 is CASSLGVNQPQHF. The CDR3 DNA sequence: TGTGCCAGTTCACTGGGGGTCAATCAGCCCCAGCATTTT.